This record looks at one T cell receptor (beta chain) sequence and its context. This record comes from a study of T cell changes during pregnancy in multiple sclerosis. Only in-frame clones appear in the TCRdb table, and some are missing; sequencing was by immunoSEQ multiplex PCR. This table has 40,000 to 45,000 clones, 92% appearing once. The source of this sequence is a female donor with multiple sclerosis, enrolled in a pregnancy study. Sequenced here: CD4+ T cells from peripheral blood mononuclear cells, sampled in the third trimester of pregnancy.

The CDR3 DNA sequence: TGTGCCGGCCTTTACAGGGGGGTCACTGAAGCTTTCTTT. It specifies CAGLYRGVTEAFF. The chain employs TRBV2 and TRBJ1-1, with 8 bases lining up with TRBD1. The CDR3 covers 13 residues. The ends lost 11 bases at V and 4 bases at J; junction bases unmatched: 9. Germline lookup yields CDR1 SNHLY and CDR2 FYNNEI.